These T cell receptor beta chains were read from a single sample in a study of lymphopenia after photon versus proton radiotherapy. This table comes from immunoSEQ multiplex PCR, and its TCRdb copy is limited to in-frame clones, with some not included. The table has some 20,000 clones, 80% to 90% seen once. This material consisted of peripheral blood, taken from a patient treated with proton-based radiotherapy. The source of these receptors is a man in his 70s with pancreatic cancer. CDR3s include the opening cysteine and the closing phenylalanine or tryptophan. D genes are given only for firm matches. Some rows mark clone size as missing; the rest say once, few, many or name a class of expanded clone.

TRBD1	TRBV28	TRBJ2-1	few	CASRTQGVSSYNEQFF	TGTGCCAGCAGGACACAGGGGGTGAGCTCCTACAATGAGCAGTTCTTC
TRBD2	TRBV7-3	TRBJ2-5	-	CASSLRLAGSIETQYF	TGTGCCAGCAGCCTAAGACTAGCGGGGTCCATAGAGACCCAGTACTTC
-	TRBV30	TRBJ2-3	-	CAWGRGRTDTQYF	TGTGCCTGGGGGAGGGGGCGAACAGATACGCAGTATTTT
TRBD2	TRBV27	TRBJ2-1	-	CASSPRLAGAKVNEQFF	TGTGCCAGCAGTCCACGACTAGCGGGGGCTAAAGTGAATGAGCAGTTCTTC
-	TRBV4-1	TRBJ1-4	-	CASSQDPYRTGGAMKNEKLFF	TGCGCCAGCAGCCAAGATCCCTACAGGACGGGAGGGGCTATGAAAAATGAAAAACTGTTTTTT
TRBD2	TRBV7-2	TRBJ2-1	-	CAGSLDPLGRVQFF	TGTGCCGGCAGCTTAGACCCTCTCGGGAGGGTACAGTTCTTC
-	TRBV7-3	TRBJ2-3	once	CASSLLGGPSTDTQYF	TGTGCCAGCAGCTTATTGGGGGGGCCTAGCACAGATACGCAGTATTTT
TRBD1	TRBV15	TRBJ2-7	-	CATSRGGQGAYEQYF	TGTGCCACCAGCAGAGGGGGACAGGGAGCCTACGAGCAGTACTTC
TRBD1	TRBV19	TRBJ1-2	-	CASSTVTGRLHFGYTF	TGTGCCAGTAGTACGGTGACAGGGCGGTTGCACTTTGGCTACACCTTC
TRBD1	TRBV30	TRBJ2-6	-	CAGTGGSGANVLTF	TGTGCCGGGACAGGGGGTTCCGGGGCCAACGTCCTGACTTTC
TRBD2	TRBV11-3	TRBJ2-3	-	CASSPGTSGSGTDTQYF	TGTGCCAGCAGCCCCGGGACTAGCGGGAGCGGGACAGATACGCAGTATTTT
-	TRBV28	TRBJ1-6	few	CASSLTRDYSPLHF	TGTGCCAGCAGTTTAACCAGGGATTATTCACCCCTCCACTTT
-	TRBV5-8	TRBJ1-3	-	CASSRVHNTIYF	TGTGCCAGCAGCCGGGTTCATAACACCATATATTTT
TRBD1	TRBV6-1	TRBJ1-2	-	CASSEGWGAQGALGYTF	TGTGCCAGCAGTGAAGGGTGGGGCGCACAGGGGGCGCTTGGCTACACCTTC
TRBD1	TRBV5-5	TRBJ1-1	-	CASSRQGTEAFF	TGTGCCAGCAGCCGACAGGGCACTGAAGCTTTCTTT
-	TRBV9	TRBJ2-1	-	CASSGEINNEQFF	TGTGCCAGCAGCGGGGAGATAAACAATGAGCAGTTCTTC
TRBD1	TRBV5-6	TRBJ2-7	-	CASSLSSGGSSYEQYF	TGTGCCAGCAGCTTGAGTTCAGGGGGCTCCTCCTACGAGCAGTACTTC
-	TRBV14	TRBJ2-3	-	CASSQGMTDTQYF	TGTGCCAGCAGCCAAGGAATGACAGATACGCAGTATTTT
TRBD1	TRBV29-1	TRBJ1-4	-	CSVITPGTGAEKLFF	TGCAGCGTTATAACTCCCGGGACAGGGGCTGAAAAACTGTTTTTT
-	TRBV4-1	TRBJ2-2	-	CASSQDRLDSNTGELFF	TGCGCCAGCAGCCAAGATCGACTTGACAGCAACACCGGGGAGCTGTTTTTT
-	TRBV5-5	TRBJ2-7	-	CASSLAVGVEDEQYF	TGTGCCAGCAGCTTGGCGGTGGGAGTGGAGGACGAGCAGTACTTC
TRBD1	TRBV7-9	TRBJ2-7	-	CASSLPGTGNEQYF	TGTGCCAGCAGTTTACCCGGGACAGGGAACGAGCAGTACTTC
TRBD2	TRBV15	TRBJ2-1	few	CATPPPRERGEQFF	TGTGCCACCCCTCCCCCGCGGGAGAGGGGTGAGCAGTTCTTC
-	TRBV19	TRBJ1-5	once	CASSTRLGAHQPQHF	TGTGCCAGTAGTACGAGGCTAGGGGCTCATCAGCCCCAGCATTTT
-	TRBV5-5	TRBJ2-7	-	CASSFGPPYEQYF	TGTGCCAGCAGCTTCGGCCCCCCCTACGAGCAGTACTTC
TRBD1	TRBV19	TRBJ2-6	-	CASSIGGTGSGANVLTF	TGTGCCAGTAGTATAGGCGGGACAGGCTCTGGGGCCAACGTCCTGACTTTC
-	TRBV15	TRBJ2-5	-	CATSSDSAGGTQYF	TGTGCCACCAGCAGCGACAGTGCCGGGGGGACCCAGTACTTC
TRBD2	TRBV7-9	TRBJ2-3	-	CASTVSGLAGLQYF	TGTGCCAGCACCGTATCCGGGCTAGCGGGATTACAGTATTTT
TRBD1	TRBV5-1	TRBJ2-4	-	CASSLALAQGQAPAKNIQYF	TGCGCCAGCAGCTTGGCCCTGGCCCAAGGACAGGCCCCAGCCAAAAACATTCAGTACTTC
-	TRBV11-3	TRBJ1-1	-	CASSLVAGRSEAFF	TGTGCCAGCAGCTTAGTGGCCGGTAGATCTGAGGCTTTCTTT
TRBD2	TRBV19	TRBJ2-2	-	CASSTSAGGLTGELFF	TGTGCCAGTAGTACATCGGCGGGGGGGCTCACCGGGGAGCTGTTTTTT
-	TRBV28	TRBJ1-2	-	CASSFWEYGYTF	TGTGCCAGCAGTTTCTGGGAGTATGGCTACACCTTC
-	TRBV7-9	TRBJ2-3	-	CASRRGWGTDTQYF	TGTGCCAGCCGGCGGGGATGGGGCACAGATACGCAGTATTTT
-	TRBV5-6	TRBJ1-3	-	CASSSRIVGNTIYF	TGTGCCAGCAGCTCTAGGATAGTGGGAAACACCATATATTTT
-	TRBV6-5	TRBJ2-4	-	CASSYEGAKNIQYF	TGTGCCAGCAGTTACGAGGGGGCCAAAAACATTCAGTACTTC
-	TRBV7-2	TRBJ2-7	-	CASSPGVATTYEQYF	TGTGCCAGCAGTCCCGGGGTAGCGACCACCTACGAGCAGTACTTC
TRBD2	TRBV20-1	TRBJ2-7	-	CVPGTSDEQYF	TGCGTGCCAGGGACTAGCGACGAGCAGTACTTC
TRBD1	TRBV19	TRBJ2-5	-	CASSILGQGASETQYF	TGTGCCAGTAGTATCTTGGGACAGGGGGCTTCGGAGACCCAGTACTTC
-	TRBV27	TRBJ1-3	-	CASSLNWGSGNTIYF	TGTGCCAGCAGTTTAAACTGGGGCTCTGGAAACACCATATATTTT
-	TRBV11-2	TRBJ1-1	-	CASSPSRGNTEAFF	TGTGCCAGCAGCCCATCGCGGGGGAACACTGAAGCTTTCTTT
-	TRBV29-1	TRBJ1-1	-	CSGMSTEAFF	TGCAGCGGGATGAGCACTGAAGCTTTCTTT
TRBD1	TRBV7-9	TRBJ1-2	-	CASSSGTGDDYGYTF	TGTGCCAGCAGCTCCGGGACAGGGGATGACTATGGCTACACCTTC
TRBD1	TRBV6-6	TRBJ1-2	-	CASSQGGTGFYGYTF	TGTGCCAGCAGTCAGGGTGGGACAGGGTTCTATGGCTACACCTTC
TRBD2	TRBV5-6	TRBJ2-1	-	CASSLDPGGNEQFF	TGTGCCAGCAGCTTGGATCCGGGGGGCAATGAGCAGTTCTTC
TRBD1	TRBV28	TRBJ1-2	-	CASSPNGQVNYGYTF	TGTGCCAGCAGTCCTAACGGACAGGTCAACTATGGCTACACCTTC
-	TRBV5-4	TRBJ1-1	-	CASSAPPMNTEAFF	TGTGCCAGCAGTGCACCGCCAATGAACACTGAAGCTTTCTTT
-	TRBV6-6	TRBJ1-4	-	CASEIRAEGKLFF	TGTGCCAGCGAAATCCGGGCCGAAGGAAAACTGTTTTTT
-	TRBV15	TRBJ1-2	-	CATSRPTANYGYTF	TGTGCCACCAGCAGACCGACAGCCAACTATGGCTACACCTTC
TRBD2	TRBV5-1	TRBJ2-7	-	CASSLGLAGGPYEQYF	TGCGCCAGCAGCTTGGGACTAGCGGGGGGCCCCTACGAGCAGTACTTC
TRBD2	TRBV5-1	TRBJ2-7	-	CASSLTLAPLNEQYF	TGCGCCAGCAGCTTGACACTAGCGCCACTCAACGAGCAGTACTTC
-	TRBV7-2	TRBJ1-2	-	CASSLTGGSGYTF	TGTGCCAGCAGTCTGACGGGGGGCAGTGGCTACACCTTC
-	TRBV5-4	TRBJ1-1	-	CASSSSTPRSQHTEAFF	TGTGCCAGCAGCTCTTCGACGCCCCGAAGCCAGCACACTGAAGCTTTCTTT
-	TRBV30	TRBJ2-7	-	CAWSPVSYEQYF	TGTGCCTGGAGTCCGGTCTCCTACGAGCAGTACTTC
-	TRBV28	TRBJ2-2	-	CASSPPVFKRSGELFF	TGTGCCAGCAGTCCACCAGTCTTTAAGAGGTCCGGGGAGCTGTTTTTT
-	TRBV6-5	TRBJ2-1	few	CASKVRASSYNEQFF	TGTGCCAGCAAGGTCCGCGCGTCCTCCTACAATGAGCAGTTCTTC